This T cell receptor beta chain derives from a study of T cell responses to AZD1222 COVID-19 vaccine. CDR3 length: 15 amino acids. Trimming cost V 5 bases and J 0 bases; bases outside gene matches: 6. The V gene's germline CDR1 is MGHDK and CDR2 SYGVNS. As to this clone: What it binds is not known.

The method was immunoSEQ multiplex PCR; TCRdb's version includes in-frame clones alone and lacks a portion of them. The repertoire holds some 130,000 clones, with roughly 89% as singletons. Study-wide results and caveats: Most donors were white British, females outnumbered males, and clonal diversity was possibly underestimated.

The sample consisted of peripheral blood, taken on day 0 of AZD1222 vaccination. J is TRBJ1-1 and V is TRBV25-1; TRBD1 matches at 7 bases. This sequence originates from an adult in good health. CDR3 DNA sequence: TGTGCCAGCAGTCCACAGGGGCTCATGAACACTGAAGCTTTCTTT. The encoded protein is CASSPQGLMNTEAFF.